A selection of T cell receptor beta chains follows, all from one sample in a study of control samples from healthy donors and cancer patients. Assay: immunoSEQ multiplex PCR; the TCRdb copy retains only in-frame clones and omits some. The sample holds under 80,000 clones, approximately 94% seen once. Sequencing was carried out using PBMCs. The receptor source for this set is a woman between 40 and 55 years old with lung cancer. CDR3s include the opening cysteine and the closing phenylalanine or tryptophan. Each record gives: clone size, J gene, V gene, D gene, CDR3 DNA, CDR3 protein. D genes are given only for firm matches. Rows give clone size only sometimes, using once, few, many, or a class for an expanded clone.

>-|TRBJ1-6|TRBV6-5|-
TGTGCCAGCCGCTCTGGACAGTCGGATTCACCCCTCCACTTT
CASRSGQSDSPLHF
>few|TRBJ1-2|TRBV9|-
TGTGCCAGCAGCCACCAGGGAGGGGTCGACGGCTACACCTTC
CASSHQGGVDGYTF
>-|TRBJ1-2|TRBV9|-
TGTGCCAGCAGCGTAAGTCAGGGAATGGATAACTATGGCTACACCTTC
CASSVSQGMDNYGYTF
>-|TRBJ1-2|TRBV3-1/TRBV3-2|-
TGTGCCAGCAGCCAAGACTCGAGGGCGGGGGCTAACTATGGCTACACCTTC
CASSQDSRAGANYGYTF
>-|TRBJ1-1|TRBV28|-
TGTGCCACCCAGTTAGGGGGGGGGTCTATCCAGAACACTGAAGCTTTCTTT
CATQLGGGSIQNTEAFF
>-|TRBJ1-5|TRBV7-3|-
TGTGCCAGCAGCGGGGGACACCACAATCAGCCCCAGCATTTT
CASSGGHHNQPQHF
>few|TRBJ1-5|TRBV3-1/TRBV3-2|-
TGTGCCAGCAGCCAAGTGGCGGGTGAGGCGCCCCAGCATTTT
CASSQVAGEAPQHF
>-|TRBJ1-5|TRBV19|-
TGTGCCAGTAGTATATCCGGGACCAATCAGCCCCAGCATTTT
CASSISGTNQPQHF
>-|TRBJ2-6|TRBV19|-
TGTGCCAGTAGTATAAGAGGGGCTGGGGCCAACGTCCTGACTTTC
CASSIRGAGANVLTF
>-|TRBJ1-1|TRBV4-1|-
TGCGCCAGCAGCCAAGATCGGGGGACTGAAGCTTTCTTT
CASSQDRGTEAFF
>-|TRBJ1-6|TRBV13|-
TGTGCCAGCTCTTCGAGGGGAGTAGGGGTAGAGTCACCCCTCCACTTT
CASSSRGVGVESPLHF
>-|TRBJ1-1|TRBV13|-
TGTGCCAGCAGCTTATCACCCACCCTGGTAGACACTGAAGCTTTCTTT
CASSLSPTLVDTEAFF
>-|TRBJ1-1|TRBV7-9|-
TGTGCCAGCAGCGTCCTCCTACAGGGCTCTGAAGCTTTCTTT
CASSVLLQGSEAFF
>-|TRBJ1-2|TRBV19|TRBD1
TGTGCCAGTAGCGACCGGGACAGCCACTATGGCTACACCTTC
CASSDRDSHYGYTF
>few|TRBJ2-2|TRBV3-1/TRBV3-2|-
TGTGCCAGCAGCCCCTACACCGGGAACACCGGGGAGCTGTTTTTT
CASSPYTGNTGELFF
>-|TRBJ2-2|TRBV7-3|TRBD1
TGTGCCAGCAGCTCACCGGGACAGGGTCGAACCGGGGAGCTGTTTTTT
CASSSPGQGRTGELFF
>-|TRBJ2-1|TRBV19|-
TGTGCCAGTAATACACAGGGCGACCCCTACAATGAGCAGTTCTTC
CASNTQGDPYNEQFF
>-|TRBJ2-1|TRBV19|TRBD2
TGTGCCAGTAGTATTAATGGGGAGGGACCGAAGTACAATGAGCAGTTCTTC
CASSINGEGPKYNEQFF
>-|TRBJ1-2|TRBV7-8|-
TGTGCCAGCAGCCCCATATGGTCGGGCTATGGCTACACCTTC
CASSPIWSGYGYTF
>-|TRBJ1-3|TRBV19|-
TGTGCCAGTGGCCAGGTTTACTCTGGAAACACCATATATTTT
CASGQVYSGNTIYF
>-|TRBJ1-2|TRBV28|-
TGTGCCAGCAGTTCCCCTGGCGCCCTAGTAAGCTATGGCTACACCTTC
CASSSPGALVSYGYTF
>-|TRBJ1-6|TRBV7-9|TRBD1
TGTGCCAGCAGCTTAGGGTATGGGACAGGGGGCTTATCACCCCTCCACTTT
CASSLGYGTGGLSPLHF
>-|TRBJ1-1|TRBV29-1|-
TGCAGCGTTGAGGTGGCGGGCAGACTACTTGAAGCTTTCTTT
CSVEVAGRLLEAFF
>-|TRBJ1-5|TRBV7-8|-
TGTGCCAGCAGCTTCCAACAGGGCTATCAGCCCCAGCATTTT
CASSFQQGYQPQHF
>-|TRBJ2-3|TRBV6-1|-
TGTGCCAGCAGTGATATTTGGGTAGGGCGATTAGATACGCAGTATTTT
CASSDIWVGRLDTQYF
>-|TRBJ1-5|TRBV24-1|TRBD1
TGTGCCACCAGTGATCCCGCGGGGCAGGGGGTCCAGCCCCAGCATTTT
CATSDPAGQGVQPQHF
>-|TRBJ2-3|TRBV9|TRBD2
TGTGCCAGCAGCGTAGGGGCTAGCGGGGGGCCACCCAATACGCAGTATTTT
CASSVGASGGPPNTQYF
>-|TRBJ2-7|TRBV7-9|-
TGTGCCAGCAGCCCTGTGCAGGGGCATACCTACGAGCAGTACTTC
CASSPVQGHTYEQYF
>-|TRBJ1-1|TRBV10-3|-
TGTGCCATCAGTTTACAGGGGAACACTGAAGCTTTCTTT
CAISLQGNTEAFF
>-|TRBJ1-6|TRBV28|TRBD1
TGTGCCAGCCGGGACAGAATTACCTATAATTCACCCCTCCACTTT
CASRDRITYNSPLHF
>-|TRBJ1-1|TRBV3-1/TRBV3-2|-
TGTGCCAGCAGCCAAGAGGCTAGGAAAGCTTTCTTT
CASSQEARKAFF
>once|TRBJ1-1|TRBV6-5|-
TGTGCCAGCAGGGGCAACAGGGTGGAGAACACTGAAGCTTTCTTT
CASRGNRVENTEAFF
>-|TRBJ1-1|TRBV5-8|TRBD1
TGTGCCAGCAGCTCCGGGGCAGGGGGCGTCACTGAAGCTTTCTTT
CASSSGAGGVTEAFF
>-|TRBJ1-3|TRBV5-8|-
TGTGCCAGCAGCTTGGAACCCCCGGGAACCTCTGGAAACACCATATATTTT
CASSLEPPGTSGNTIYF
>-|TRBJ2-7|TRBV5-4|-
TGTGCCAGCAGCCCGGGTTTGGGGGTTATCTACGAGCAGTACTTC
CASSPGLGVIYEQYF
>-|TRBJ1-2|TRBV13|TRBD1
TGTGCCAGCAGCCTAGGACAGGGGGCCTATGGCTACACCTTC
CASSLGQGAYGYTF
>once|TRBJ1-2|TRBV18|-
TGTGCCAGCTCACCCCTGGCGGGCCCTAACTATGGCTACACCTTC
CASSPLAGPNYGYTF
>-|TRBJ2-5|TRBV5-1|-
TGCGCCAGCAGCTTGGACAACCAAGAGACCCAGTACTTC
CASSLDNQETQYF
>-|TRBJ1-2|TRBV19|TRBD1
TGTGCCAGTAGTATCGGGGACAGGTACCGATCTAACTATGGCTACACCTTC
CASSIGDRYRSNYGYTF
>-|TRBJ2-7|TRBV7-2|TRBD2
TGTGCCAGCAGCCTTCAAGCGGGGGGGAACTACGAGCAGTACTTC
CASSLQAGGNYEQYF
>-|TRBJ2-2|TRBV5-1|TRBD2
TGCGCCAGCAGCTTGAGCGGGGATGGAACCGGGGAGCTGTTTTTT
CASSLSGDGTGELFF
>-|TRBJ2-1|TRBV5-4|-
TGTGCCAGCAGCTTGGAGGATAGCTCCTACAATGAGCAGTTCTTC
CASSLEDSSYNEQFF
>-|TRBJ2-2|TRBV6-5|TRBD2
TGTGCCAGCCGAGAGCGGGGGACCGGGGAGCTGTTTTTT
CASRERGTGELFF
>-|TRBJ2-6|TRBV7-3|-
TGTGCCAGCAGAACGGCTGGGGCCAACGTCCTGACTTTC
CASRTAGANVLTF
>-|TRBJ1-1|TRBV2|-
TGTGCCCGGAGTGCGGGGAGGTACACTGAAGCTTTCTTT
CARSAGRYTEAFF
>few|TRBJ2-7|TRBV6-6|-
TGTGCCAGCAGTGACCCCCGAGGCGAGCAGTACTTC
CASSDPRGEQYF
>-|TRBJ1-1|TRBV3-1/TRBV3-2|-
TGTGCCAGCAGCCCGGCCCGGGGGCGCGTGGGTACTGAAGCTTTCTTT
CASSPARGRVGTEAFF
>-|TRBJ1-2|TRBV9|-
TGTGCCAGCAGCGCCACGGACGGGGTTTATGGCTACACCTTC
CASSATDGVYGYTF
>-|TRBJ1-2|TRBV2|TRBD1
TGTGCCAGCAGCACAGGGGGCGGTAACTATGGCTACACCTTC
CASSTGGGNYGYTF
>-|TRBJ2-1|TRBV5-6|TRBD2
TGTGCCAGCAGCTTTTCCGGGACTAGCGCCCTCTACAATGAGCAGTTCTTC
CASSFSGTSALYNEQFF